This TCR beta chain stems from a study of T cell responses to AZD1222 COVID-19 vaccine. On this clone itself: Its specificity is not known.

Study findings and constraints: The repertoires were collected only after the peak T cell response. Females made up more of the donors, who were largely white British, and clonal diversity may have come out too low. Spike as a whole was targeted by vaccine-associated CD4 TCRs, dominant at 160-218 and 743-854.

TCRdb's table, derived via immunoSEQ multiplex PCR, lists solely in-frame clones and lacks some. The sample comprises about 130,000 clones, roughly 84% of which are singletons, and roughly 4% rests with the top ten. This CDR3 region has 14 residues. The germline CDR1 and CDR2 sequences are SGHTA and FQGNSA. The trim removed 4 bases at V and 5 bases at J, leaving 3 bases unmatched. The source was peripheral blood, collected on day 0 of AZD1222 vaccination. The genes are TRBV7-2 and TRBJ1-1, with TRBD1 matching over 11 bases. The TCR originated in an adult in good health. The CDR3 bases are TGTGCCAGCAGCTGGACAGGGGGCGAAACTGAAGCTTTCTTT. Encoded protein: CASSWTGGETEAFF. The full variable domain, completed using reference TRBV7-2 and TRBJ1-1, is GAGVSQSPSNKVTEKGKDVELRCDPISGHTALYWYRQSLGQGLEFLIYFQGNSAPDKSGLPSDRFSAERTGGSVSTLTIQRTQQEDSAVYLCASSWTGGETEAFFGQGTRLTVV.